The 23 T cell receptor beta chains below were found in one sample sequenced in a study of lymphopenia after photon versus proton radiotherapy. Here immunoSEQ multiplex PCR was the method, and the copy in TCRdb shows in-frame clones only, minus some. The table has roughly 150,000 clones, 80% to 90% seen once. This specimen consisted of peripheral blood, obtained from a patient treated with photon-based radiotherapy. These receptors all come from a man aged 50-60 years with gastric cancer.

CDR3 residues: CASSPPSGLATQYF. The CDR3 nucleotides read TGTGCCAGCTCACCCCCATCGGGACTAGCCACGCAGTATTTT. The chain has TRBV18 and TRBJ2-3; 9 nucleotides line up with TRBD2. Germline lookup yields CDR1 KGHSH and CDR2 LQKENI. With 3 bases clipped from V and 9 bases from J, the junction kept 7 bases outside the gene matches. CDR3 length: 14 amino acids.

The chain has TRBV19 and TRBJ2-7, with D tentatively TRBD1 (6 bases). Germline assignment: CDR1 LNHDA and CDR2 SQIVND (reference sequence). The CDR3 sequence is 13 residues long. V dropped 4 bases and J dropped 3 bases, with 10 bases sitting between them. CDR3 bases: TGTGCCAGTAGTACAAGACAGGACTACGAGCAGTACTTC. It specifies CASSTRQDYEQYF.

V gene TRBV15 combines with J gene TRBJ2-1; D remains unclear. With 1 base removed from V and 4 bases from J, the gap between germline ends came to 11 bases. The CDR3 is 15 residues long. CDR1 LNHNV and CDR2 YYDKDF come from the germline V gene (reference sequence). CDR3 sequence (DNA): TGTGCCACCAGCAGAGGGGCGCCACAGTACAATGAGCAGTTCTTC. Amino acid sequence: CATSRGAPQYNEQFF.

This chain joins TRBV28 and TRBJ2-3; 7 bases map to TRBD2. Germline V gene sequence: CDR1 MDHEN, CDR2 SYDVKM. The V segment lost 6 bases and the J segment 0 bases; nucleotides outside the gene matches: 9. The CDR3 is 16 residues long. The CDR3: CASSINSAGSTDTQYF. CDR3 nucleotides: TGTGCCAGCAGCATTAACTCAGCGGGAAGCACAGATACGCAGTATTTT.

This clone was seen once. The chain combines TRBV5-1 with TRBJ2-3, with 8 bases identical to TRBD1. The J segment lost 2 bases and the V segment lost 7 bases, leaving 6 bases of the junction unmatched. The CDR3 length is 14 residues. Per germline, CDR1 SGHRS and CDR2 YFSETQ. CDR3 sequence: CASRRTGLTDTQYF. CDR3 in DNA: TGCGCCAGCCGCAGGACAGGGCTCACAGATACGCAGTATTTT.

The chain couples TRBV18 to TRBJ1-3, with 9 bases that match TRBD1. Losses at the gene ends were 3 bases for V and 0 bases for J; bases not matched to a gene: 3. CDR1 is KGHSH, CDR2 LQKENI, per germline. The CDR3 runs to 16 residues. DNA of the CDR3: TGTGCCAGCTCACCGGGACAGGGAAGCTCTGGAAACACCATATATTTT. As protein: CASSPGQGSSGNTIYF.

The chain uses TRBV7-9 and TRBJ2-1, with a tentative D call TRBD1 (5 bases). This CDR3 contains 14 residues. Germline V CDR1 and CDR2: SEHNR, FQNEAQ (reference sequence). The V end was cut by 4 bases, the J end by 6 bases, with 13 bases between. The CDR3, as DNA: TGTGCCAGCAGCTCCCTAGGGGCCCGCAATGAGCAGTTCTTC. This encodes CASSSLGARNEQFF. The whole variable domain, filled in from reference TRBV7-9 and TRBJ2-1, reads DTGVSQNPRHKITKRGQNVTFRCDPISEHNRLYWYRQTLGQGPEFLTYFQNEAQLEKSRLLSDRFSAERPKGSFSTLEIQRTEQGDSAMYLCASSSLGARNEQFFGPGTRLTVL.

The rearrangement uses TRBV10-1 and TRBJ1-1, with 7 bases fitting TRBD1. The CDR3 has 13 residues. V lost 10 bases and J lost 0; bases outside the gene matches: 5. The germline V gene encodes CDR1 WNHNN and CDR2 SYGVQD (reference sequence). The CDR3 region is CATQQGLNTEAFF. DNA of the CDR3: TGCGCCACCCAACAGGGGCTGAACACTGAAGCTTTCTTT.

The rearrangement links TRBV18 to TRBJ2-5; 13 bases are a match to TRBD2. This CDR3 comprises 15 residues. V shed 3 bases, J shed 3 bases, and the junction held 1 base outside the gene matches. CDR1 and CDR2 from the germline V gene are KGHSH and LQKENI. The CDR3 is CASSPGLAGEETQYF. In nucleotides, the CDR3 is TGTGCCAGCTCACCTGGACTAGCGGGAGAAGAGACCCAGTACTTC. Variable domain in full (rest from reference TRBV18 and TRBJ2-5): NAGVMQNPRHLVRRRGQEARLRCSPMKGHSHVYWYRQLPEEGLKFMVYLQKENIIDESGMPKERFSAEFPKEGPSILRIQQVVRGDSAAYFCASSPGLAGEETQYFGPGTRLLVL.

The chain combines TRBV18 with TRBJ2-1; TRBD2 is a possible D gene (6 bases). The CDR3 runs 13 residues. With 1 base removed from V and 5 bases from J, the gap between germline ends came to 6 bases. CDR1 is KGHSH, CDR2 LQKENI, per germline. CDR3 sequence (DNA): TGTGCCAGCTCACCACGACTAGACAATGAGCAGTTCTTC. Encoded protein: CASSPRLDNEQFF.

The chain recombines TRBV18 with TRBJ1-4, with D possibly being TRBD1 (5 bases). The V and J ends lost 6 bases and 7 bases respectively, with 9 bases between them. Germline V gene lookup returns CDR1 KGHSH and CDR2 LQKENI. This CDR3 comprises 12 residues. DNA of the CDR3: TGTGCCAGCTCCCCTGGGGGTGAAAAACTGTTTTTT. This encodes CASSPGGEKLFF.

The V call is TRBV6-6, the J call TRBJ2-4; TRBD1 agrees at 9 bases. The CDR3 runs 16 residues. Germline V CDR1 and CDR2: MNHNY, SVGAGI (reference sequence). Trimming cost V 2 bases and J 1 base; bases outside gene matches: 3. As DNA, the CDR3 is TGTGCCAGCAGTTACCCACAGGGGGCCGCCAAAAACATTCAGTACTTC. It specifies CASSYPQGAAKNIQYF.

DNA of the CDR3: TGTGCCAGCAGCTTAGGGCGGGACCCTTACAATGAGCAGTTCTTC. Translation: CASSLGRDPYNEQFF. The J gene is TRBJ2-1, the V gene TRBV7-7; possible D gene TRBD2, 6 bases. CDR1 is SSHAT and CDR2 is FNYEAQ in the germline V gene (reference sequence). The germline V and J ends were trimmed by 1 base and 4 bases, with 11 bases remaining between them. The CDR3 length is 15 residues.

With respect to this clone: Other DNA sequences in this specimen translate into the identical CDR3. The chain carries TRBV15 and TRBJ2-7; 7 nucleotides agree with TRBD1. The junction had 5 bases not matched to a gene; V was cut back by 0 bases and J by 3 bases. Germline V gene data show CDR1 as LNHNV and CDR2 as YYDKDF (reference sequence). The CDR3 is 15 residues long. CDR3: CATSRDPGGSYEQYF. In nucleotides, the CDR3 is TGTGCCACCAGCAGAGATCCAGGGGGTAGCTACGAGCAGTACTTC. Using reference TRBV15 and TRBJ2-7 for the parts outside the CDR3, the full variable domain is DAMVIQNPRYQVTQFGKPVTLSCSQTLNHNVMYWYQQKSSQAPKLLFHYYDKDFNNEADTPDNFQSRRPNTSFCFLDIRSPGLGDTAMYLCATSRDPGGSYEQYFGPGTRLTVT.

This clone was found once. The gene calls are TRBV7-2 and TRBJ2-2, with D uncertain. This CDR3 spans 13 amino acids. Germline CDR1 SGHTA, CDR2 FQGNSA. V shed 1 base and J shed 5 bases, with 5 bases lying between them. CDR3 protein: CASSLGRTGELFF. CDR3 bases: TGTGCCAGCAGCTTAGGAAGGACCGGGGAGCTGTTTTTT.

V usage is TRBV13 and J usage is TRBJ2-5; D is tentatively TRBD1 or TRBD2 (6 bases each). Trimming took 5 bases from V and 6 from J, leaving 31 bases between them. Germline CDR1 is PRHDT and CDR2 is FYEKMQ (reference sequence). The CDR3 totals 19 residues. The chain's CDR3 is CASSLTPVGGTSSRKTQYF. DNA for the CDR3: TGTGCCAGCAGCCTAACCCCCGTTGGAGGGACATCCTCGAGGAAGACCCAGTACTTC. The full variable domain, in which reference TRBV13 and TRBJ2-5 provide the parts outside the CDR3, is AAGVIQSPRHLIKEKRETATLKCYPIPRHDTVYWYQQGPGQDPQFLISFYEKMQSDKGSIPDRFSAQQFSDYHSELNMSSLELGDSALYFCASSLTPVGGTSSRKTQYFGPGTRLLVL.

This chain uses TRBV10-3 with TRBJ2-7; maybe TRBD2 (6 bases). This CDR3 has 12 amino acids. Germline V gives CDR1 ENHRY, CDR2 SYGVKD. V shed 10 bases and J shed 5 bases, with 15 bases lying between them. The CDR3 sequence is CATALGGNEQYF. The CDR3 DNA is TGTGCCACCGCCCTAGGAGGGAACGAGCAGTACTTC.

This clone was recorded a few times. V is TRBV5-1 and J is TRBJ2-2; weak D call: TRBD2 (6 bases). This CDR3 region has 17 residues. Germline V gives CDR1 SGHRS, CDR2 YFSETQ. V was pared by 4 bases and J by 0 bases, with 16 bases between. The CDR3 loop reads CASSAQPRDANTGELFF. The CDR3, as DNA: TGCGCCAGCAGCGCCCAACCGCGGGACGCGAACACCGGGGAGCTGTTTTTT.

This sequence joins TRBV2 and TRBJ1-2; D is unresolved. Trimming shortened V by 0 bases and J by 3 bases, and 14 bases separated the two germline ends. CDR3 length equals 16 residues. Germline V gene sequence: CDR1 SNHLY, CDR2 FYNNEI. This chain's CDR3 is CASSEAVEEGDYGYTF. For the CDR3, the DNA is TGTGCCAGCAGTGAAGCAGTAGAGGAGGGTGACTATGGCTACACCTTC. Variable domain in full (rest from reference TRBV2 and TRBJ1-2): EPEVTQTPSHQVTQMGQEVILRCVPISNHLYFYWYRQILGQKVEFLVSFYNNEISEKSEIFDDQFSVERPDGSNFTLKIRSTKLEDSAMYFCASSEAVEEGDYGYTFGSGTRLTVV.

The rearrangement uses TRBV29-1 and TRBJ2-5; TRBD1 matches at 7 bases. J gave up 4 bases and V 6 bases, and 11 bases lay outside the gene matches. Germline-derived CDR1 and CDR2 are SQVTM and ANQGSEA. The CDR3 totals 14 residues. The CDR3 bases are TGCAGCGTCGCTATGACAGGGTCGGGAGAGACCCAGTACTTC. Translating gives CSVAMTGSGETQYF.

This clone was counted between two and nine times. The chain has TRBV28 and TRBJ1-2; D not certain. Germline V gene sequence: CDR1 MDHEN, CDR2 SYDVKM. This CDR3 is 12 amino acids long. Trimming removed 2 bases at V and 9 bases at J, with 10 bases between. CDR3 sequence reads: CASSLGSLSYTF. The DNA for the CDR3 is TGTGCCAGCAGTTTAGGGTCTTTAAGCTACACCTTC.

The V and J genes are TRBV7-2 and TRBJ2-5; possible D gene TRBD2, 6 bases. The V gene's germline CDR1 is SGHTA and CDR2 FQGNSA. The V gene lost 5 bases and the J gene lost 0 bases, with 16 bases spanning the gap. CDR3 size: 16 residues. The CDR3, as DNA: TGTGCCAGCAGCGCACCGGGACTCAGGTACCAAGAGACCCAGTACTTC. Translating it yields CASSAPGLRYQETQYF.

V gene TRBV7-9 combines with J gene TRBJ1-5; D might be TRBD1 (5 bases). Trimming removed 5 bases at V and 6 bases at J, with 20 bases between. Germline loops: CDR1 SEHNR, CDR2 FQNEAQ (reference sequence). This CDR3 comprises 16 residues. The DNA for the CDR3 is TGTGCCAGCAGCCCATTCCGGGACCGGGACGGTCAGCCCCAGCATTTT. It codes for CASSPFRDRDGQPQHF.